This T cell receptor beta chain was obtained from a study of radiation and T cells in renal cell carcinoma. Germline V gene data show CDR1 as MGHRA and CDR2 as YSYEKL. The CDR3 length is 14 residues. Method: immunoSEQ multiplex PCR; TCRdb's copy keeps in-frame clones and lacks some. The top ten clones hold 5.5% to 6.5% of a sample with about 130,000 clones, roughly 91% of them seen once. Time point of the sample: blood 2 weeks post-SBRT. Sample treatment: 15 Gy SBRT to primary tumor, nephrectomy 4 weeks later. Blood was sampled at baseline, 2 weeks and 4 weeks after SBRT. The patient's renal cell carcinoma had clear cell pathology. Comment on this clone: The junction does not match germline at one end; this may be a read error.

The specimen was blood, collected from a patient whose treatment included radiotherapy and nephrectomy. The clonotype originates from an older woman with renal cell carcinoma. This chain connects TRBV4-1 to TRBJ1-5; tentatively, D is TRBD1 (5 bases). The DNA of the CDR3 is TGCGCCAGCAGCCAAGGAGACAGCATTCAGCCCCAGCATTTT. Amino acids: CASSQGDSIQPQHF.